This paragraph covers one T cell receptor beta chain sequence. These data come from a study of cytomegalovirus exposure and HLA in healthy donors. About the research overall: Approximately 200 million T cells yielded 117 million unique TCR beta sequences in earlier analysis.

V lost 4 bases, J lost 0 bases, and 2 bases stayed unmatched. In germline, CDR1 is SGHRS, CDR2 YFSETQ. There are 16 residues in the CDR3. The study ran its PCR with 60 Vbeta and 13 Jbeta primers. The repertoire was sequenced with immunoSEQ multiplex PCR; TCRdb's copy has only in-frame clones and lacks some. The sample carries 150,000 to 200,000 clones, over 75% recorded once. The receptor comes from a boy between 2 and 10 years old in good health and CMV-seronegative. Sample: PBMCs. The rearrangement uses TRBV5-1 and TRBJ2-2; 11 bases are shared with TRBD2. The CDR3 nucleotides are TGCGCCAGCAGCCCGGGACTAGCGGCGAACACCGGGGAGCTGTTTTTT. Translating gives CASSPGLAANTGELFF.